Reported below is one T cell receptor beta chain. Its cognate antigen is unknown. V trimming: 2 bases; J trimming: 2 bases; junction bases outside the gene matches: 7. The germline V gene encodes CDR1 ENHRY and CDR2 SYGVKD. This CDR3 comprises 18 residues. The data derive from a study of cytomegalovirus exposure and HLA in healthy donors. With 60 Vbeta and 13 Jbeta primers, the PCR was carried out. The table came from immunoSEQ multiplex PCR; TCRdb's copy has only in-frame clones and leaves some out. This table lists some 200,000 clones. Study-wide findings and caveats: Differences between HLA loci emerged in a later analysis of TCR association rates, with DRB1 most and HLA-C fewest. It emerged from a later analysis that several of the most significant clusters appeared to be linked to common viral pathogens. A later analysis linked a missense variant in DCLRE1C to the trimming of TCR beta V and J genes.

While unrecorded immune exposures were likely, the donors were nominally healthy when sampled. The chain links TRBV10-3 to TRBJ2-3; the match to TRBD2 covers 13 bases. Specimen: PBMCs. The sequence derives from a man younger than 40 in good health and CMV-seronegative. Written as DNA, the CDR3 is TGTGCCATCAGTGAGGAGAGGACTAGCGGGGGAGCCACAGATACGCAGTATTTT. Protein: CAISEERTSGGATDTQYF.